Listed below are T cell receptor beta chains from one sample, sequenced in a study of T cells in localized non-small cell lung cancer. Using immunoSEQ multiplex PCR, the repertoire was profiled, and TCRdb retains in-frame clones only, with some absent. The sample includes more than 25,000 clones, about nine tenths seen only once; the top ten take around 5.9%. Source: PBMCs, taken before any cancer treatment. These receptors originate from a man aged 40 to 75 with stage II lung adenocarcinoma. Each CDR3 is given with its conserved first and last residue. The D gene is left open where the match is weak. Rows give clone size only sometimes, using once, few, many, or a class for an expanded clone.

d_call,j_call,v_call,clone_size,cdr3_aa,cdr3_nt
NA,TRBJ2-2,TRBV4-3,NA,CASSQDRGGANTGELFF,TGCGCCAGCAGCCAAGATCGGGGCGGAGCGAACACCGGGGAGCTGTTTTTT
TRBD2,TRBJ2-3,TRBV19,NA,CASSIRSSGGLDTQYF,TGTGCCAGTAGTATTCGGTCTAGCGGGGGGTTGGATACGCAGTATTTT
NA,TRBJ1-3,TRBV19,NA,CASSVSGSGNTIYF,TGTGCCAGTAGCGTATCGGGATCTGGAAACACCATATATTTT
TRBD2,TRBJ2-7,TRBV6-1,NA,CASIKTSGSGYEQYF,TGTGCCAGCATTAAGACTAGCGGGAGCGGTTACGAGCAGTACTTC
TRBD2,TRBJ2-7,TRBV7-2,NA,CASSLATVAGSSYEQYF,TGTGCCAGCAGCTTAGCGACGGTAGCGGGAAGCTCCTACGAGCAGTACTTC
TRBD1,TRBJ1-2,TRBV27,NA,CASTSTGGNYGYTF,TGTGCCAGCACCTCGACAGGGGGCAACTATGGCTACACCTTC
NA,TRBJ1-2,TRBV18,NA,CASSRTELYGYTF,TGTGCCAGCTCCCGGACAGAACTATATGGCTACACCTTC
NA,TRBJ1-2,TRBV28,NA,CASSPPSSRGYTF,TGTGCCAGCAGTCCCCCCAGTTCTAGAGGCTACACCTTC
NA,TRBJ2-3,TRBV4-1,NA,CASSQGPLASDTQYF,TGCGCCAGCAGCCAAGGGCCCCTGGCCTCAGATACGCAGTATTTT
NA,TRBJ2-1,TRBV10-3,NA,CAISDSDRSYNEQFF,TGTGCCATCAGTGATAGCGACCGCTCCTACAATGAGCAGTTCTTC
NA,TRBJ1-2,TRBV19,NA,CASRRTELRYNYGYTF,TGTGCCAGTAGGCGGACAGAACTTCGATATAACTATGGCTACACCTTC
NA,TRBJ2-2,TRBV14,NA,CASSQVPGLAGELFF,TGTGCCAGCAGCCAAGTTCCAGGGTTGGCCGGGGAGCTGTTTTTT
NA,TRBJ2-1,TRBV12-2,NA,CASRLGASGDNEQFF,TGTGCAAGTCGCTTAGGGGCTAGCGGGGACAATGAGCAGTTCTTC
TRBD2,TRBJ2-5,TRBV10-3,NA,CAISRGEEGRETQYF,TGTGCCATCAGTCGGGGGGAGGAGGGTAGAGAGACCCAGTACTTC
NA,TRBJ2-7,TRBV23-1,NA,CASSQSEQGSYEQYF,TGCGCCAGCAGTCAATCTGAACAGGGCTCCTACGAGCAGTACTTC
NA,TRBJ2-3,TRBV28,NA,CASSPDRIRRLTSTDTQYF,TGTGCCAGCAGTCCCGATAGGATCCGGAGACTGACTAGCACAGATACGCAGTATTTT
TRBD2,TRBJ2-3,TRBV9,NA,CASSWTSGMQNTQYF,TGTGCCAGCAGTTGGACTAGCGGAATGCAAAATACGCAGTATTTT
NA,TRBJ2-3,TRBV11-2,NA,CASSQQGSSTDTQYF,TGTGCCAGCAGCCAACAGGGTTCGAGCACAGATACGCAGTATTTT
TRBD1,TRBJ1-2,TRBV27,NA,CASSRQGAYGYTF,TGTGCCAGCAGCCGACAGGGGGCCTATGGCTACACCTTC
TRBD1,TRBJ1-2,TRBV11-2,few,CASSQPPGQGIFGYTF,TGTGCCAGCAGCCAACCCCCGGGACAGGGAATCTTTGGCTACACCTTC
NA,TRBJ1-5,TRBV19,once,CASSPGGLNQPQHF,TGTGCCAGTAGTCCGGGGGGACTCAATCAGCCCCAGCATTTT
NA,TRBJ2-3,TRBV18,NA,CASSGKDTQYF,TGTGCCAGCTCCGGAAAAGATACGCAGTATTTT
NA,TRBJ2-1,TRBV5-4,NA,CASSLAPGIQYNEQFF,TGTGCCAGCAGCTTGGCCCCTGGCATCCAGTACAATGAGCAGTTCTTC
NA,TRBJ2-1,TRBV19,NA,CASSHRADLRDEQFF,TGTGCCAGTAGCCATAGAGCGGACCTACGGGATGAGCAGTTCTTC
NA,TRBJ1-1,TRBV28,few,CASKIVKEAFF,TGTGCCAGCAAAATTGTCAAGGAAGCTTTCTTT
NA,TRBJ2-7,TRBV19,few,CASSIDGPLSGQYF,TGTGCCAGTAGTATAGATGGTCCTCTTTCGGGGCAGTACTTC
TRBD1,TRBJ2-4,TRBV28,NA,CASRQGLAKNIQYF,TGTGCCAGCAGACAGGGGTTAGCCAAAAACATTCAGTACTTC
TRBD1,TRBJ1-1,TRBV27,once,CASGPGTGETEAFF,TGTGCCAGCGGCCCCGGGACAGGGGAAACTGAAGCTTTCTTT
TRBD2,TRBJ2-1,TRBV5-4,NA,CASSLAGGGSYNEQFF,TGTGCCAGCAGCCTGGCGGGGGGCGGCTCCTACAATGAGCAGTTCTTC
NA,TRBJ1-6,TRBV7-9,once,CASSFSPDSPLHF,TGTGCCAGCAGCTTTAGTCCCGATTCACCCCTCCACTTT
TRBD1,TRBJ2-7,TRBV6-6,NA,CASSYLQGPYEQYF,TGTGCCAGCAGTTACTTACAGGGGCCCTACGAGCAGTACTTC
NA,TRBJ2-2,TRBV11-3,NA,CASSRPNTGELFF,TGTGCCAGCAGCCGACCGAACACCGGGGAGCTGTTTTTT
TRBD1,TRBJ1-2,TRBV7-2,NA,CASSLVQGAKLGYTF,TGTGCCAGCAGCTTAGTTCAGGGGGCGAAACTTGGCTACACCTTC
TRBD2,TRBJ2-7,TRBV10-3,NA,CAISGAGLVGEQYF,TGTGCCATCAGTGGAGCGGGACTAGTAGGCGAGCAGTACTTC
NA,TRBJ1-6,TRBV13,NA,CASRSMYNSPLHF,TGTGCCAGCAGGTCTATGTATAATTCACCCCTCCACTTT
TRBD2,TRBJ2-7,TRBV5-6,NA,CASSLGLAGGNEQYF,TGTGCCAGCAGCTTGGGACTAGCGGGAGGCAACGAGCAGTACTTC
NA,TRBJ2-1,TRBV11-2,NA,CASSLLAGGQFF,TGTGCCAGCAGCTTATTAGCCGGGGGGCAGTTCTTC
TRBD2,TRBJ2-3,TRBV30,NA,CAWSILAGSTDTQYF,TGTGCCTGGAGTATACTAGCGGGGTCCACAGATACGCAGTATTTT
NA,TRBJ2-7,TRBV25-1,few,CASSDSRYEQYF,TGTGCCAGCAGTGACAGCCGCTACGAGCAGTACTTC
NA,TRBJ1-4,TRBV28,NA,CASRLPGSNEKLFF,TGTGCCAGCAGACTCCCTGGATCTAATGAAAAACTGTTTTTT
NA,TRBJ2-3,TRBV2,once,CASSLGATDTQYF,TGTGCCAGCAGCCTGGGAGCTACAGATACGCAGTATTTT
TRBD2,TRBJ2-1,TRBV5-1,NA,CACETGLAGYNEQFF,TGCGCCTGCGAGACGGGACTAGCGGGCTACAATGAGCAGTTCTTC